This entry lists 12 T cell receptor beta chains sequenced from one sample in a study of T cell responses to AZD1222 COVID-19 vaccine. TCRdb's copy holds only in-frame clones and misses some; the assay was immunoSEQ multiplex PCR. The sample holds 89,000 or so clones; over 70% are singletons and the top ten take around 17%. The input for sequencing was peripheral blood, taken on day 0 of AZD1222 vaccination. These receptors originate from an adult in good health.

The chain uses TRBV10-3 and TRBJ2-7; no firm D call. Germline V gene sequence: CDR1 ENHRY, CDR2 SYGVKD. The CDR3 spans 11 residues. Trimming pared 6 bases from V and 3 bases from J, leaving 6 bases between. CDR3 sequence reads: CAIRDGYEQYF. The CDR3 nucleotides are TGTGCCATCAGGGACGGCTACGAGCAGTACTTC.

The chain recombines TRBV5-1 with TRBJ1-1; D gene ambiguous. The CDR3 has 13 amino acids. V was cut by 0 bases and J by 7 bases, with 10 bases left in between. The germline CDR1 and CDR2 sequences are SGHRS and YFSETQ. The CDR3 coding sequence is TGCGCCAGCAGCTTGGCGGGGTTAAGTGAAGCTTTCTTT. Translating it yields CASSLAGLSEAFF. Looking up the rest from reference TRBV5-1 and TRBJ1-1 gives the full variable domain: KAGVTQTPRYLIKTRGQQVTLSCSPISGHRSVSWYQQTPGQGLQFLFEYFSETQRNKGNFPGRFSGRQFSNSRSEMNVSTLELGDSALYLCASSLAGLSEAFFGQGTRLTVV.

The chain recombines TRBV5-1 with TRBJ1-2, with D tentatively TRBD1 (6 bases). V shed 2 bases and J shed 5 bases, with 16 bases lying between them. This CDR3 spans 15 amino acids. The germline CDR1 and CDR2 sequences are SGHRS and YFSETQ. For the CDR3, the DNA is TGCGCCAGCAGCTTTTCGGGGGGCGCCTCTTATGGCTACACCTTC. Translating it yields CASSFSGGASYGYTF.

This sequence joins TRBV10-3 and TRBJ2-4; 9 bases map to TRBD1. The CDR3 covers 13 residues. CDR1 and CDR2 from the germline V gene are ENHRY and SYGVKD. The trim removed 8 bases at V and 8 bases at J, leaving 7 bases unmatched. The CDR3 DNA reads TGTGCCATCTCGGGACAGGGAAGGGACATTCAGTACTTC. Its protein is CAISGQGRDIQYF.

CDR3 DNA sequence: TGCGCCAGCAGAGCTCCGGGACACCCCTATAATTCACCCCTCCACTTT. This encodes CASRAPGHPYNSPLHF. V usage is TRBV10-1 and J usage is TRBJ1-6; TRBD1 might be the D (6 bases). Per the germline V gene, CDR1 is WNHNN and CDR2 is SYGVQD (reference sequence). The ends were cut back, 6 bases at V and 2 bases at J, with 14 bases in the middle. The CDR3 consists of 16 residues.

The chain joins TRBV4-1 to TRBJ2-5; D possibly uses TRBD1 or TRBD2 (5 bases each). The CDR3 totals 15 residues. V was pared by 1 base and J by 5 bases, with 14 bases between. CDR1 and CDR2 (germline): MGHRA, YSYEKL. CDR3 in amino acids: CASSQGASGQETQYF. The CDR3 DNA reads TGCGCCAGCAGCCAAGGTGCTTCGGGGCAGGAGACCCAGTACTTC.

V usage is TRBV18 and J usage is TRBJ1-1; no clear D gene. From germline, CDR1 is KGHSH and CDR2 LQKENI. CDR3 length: 15 amino acids. Trimming shortened V by 2 bases and J by 1 base, and 11 bases separated the two germline ends. The CDR3: CASSPLVQANTEAFF. In nucleotides, the CDR3 is TGTGCCAGCTCACCATTGGTCCAGGCGAACACTGAAGCTTTCTTT. The full variable domain, its missing parts supplied by reference TRBV18 and TRBJ1-1, is NAGVMQNPRHLVRRRGQEARLRCSPMKGHSHVYWYRQLPEEGLKFMVYLQKENIIDESGMPKERFSAEFPKEGPSILRIQQVVRGDSAAYFCASSPLVQANTEAFFGQGTRLTVV.

The V call is TRBV19, the J call TRBJ1-5; D is possibly TRBD1 (5 bases). Germline CDR1 reads LNHDA; CDR2 reads SQIVND (reference sequence). Between the trimmed V and J ends, which lost 2 bases and 2 bases, there was a span of 10 bases. This CDR3 contains 15 residues. CDR3 coding DNA: TGTGCCAGTAGTATACGTAGGGGTGGCAATCAGCCCCAGCATTTT. Amino acids: CASSIRRGGNQPQHF. The full variable domain, with the rest looked up from reference TRBV19 and TRBJ1-5, is DGGITQSPKYLFRKEGQNVTLSCEQNLNHDAMYWYRQDPGQGLRLIYYSQIVNDFQKGDIAEGYSVSREKKESFPLTVTSAQKNPTAFYLCASSIRRGGNQPQHFGDGTRLSIL.

This clone appeared once. This chain links TRBV2 with TRBJ2-2; D perhaps matches TRBD2 (5 bases). Germline CDR1 SNHLY, CDR2 FYNNEI. The CDR3 is 16 amino acids. The germline V and J ends were trimmed by 2 bases and 0 bases, with 10 bases remaining between them. This chain's CDR3 is CASSELRVPNTGELFF. The CDR3 bases are TGTGCCAGCAGTGAATTGAGGGTTCCGAACACCGGGGAGCTGTTTTTT.

In its sample, this clone was seen once. The gene calls are TRBV15 and TRBJ1-3; D gene unclear. The CDR3 has 16 amino acids. Trimming left V 3 bases short and J 0 bases short, with 12 bases between. The germline V gene encodes CDR1 LNHNV and CDR2 YYDKDF (reference sequence). CDR3: CATSRIQSLSGNTIYF. Written as DNA, the CDR3 is TGTGCCACCAGCAGGATACAGTCACTCTCTGGAAACACCATATATTTT. Filled out from reference TRBV15 and TRBJ1-3, the complete variable domain reads DAMVIQNPRYQVTQFGKPVTLSCSQTLNHNVMYWYQQKSSQAPKLLFHYYDKDFNNEADTPDNFQSRRPNTSFCFLDIRSPGLGDTAMYLCATSRIQSLSGNTIYFGEGSWLTVV.

The chain uses TRBV2 and TRBJ2-6, with D perhaps matching TRBD1 (6 bases). Trimming took 6 bases from V and 0 from J, leaving 9 bases between them. CDR1 is SNHLY and CDR2 is FYNNEI in the germline V gene. CDR3 size: 15 residues. The CDR3 loop reads CASRLDSSGANVLTF. The CDR3 DNA is TGTGCCAGCAGACTGGACAGCTCTGGGGCCAACGTCCTGACTTTC.

V and J are TRBV2 and TRBJ2-1; D possibly corresponds to TRBD2 (6 bases). The CDR3 totals 15 residues. With 8 bases removed from V and 8 bases from J, the gap between germline ends came to 22 bases. Germline V CDR1 and CDR2: SNHLY, FYNNEI. CDR3 DNA: TGTGCCAGCGTGGTGGGGACTGGTAGAATCGATGAGCAGTTCTTC. Its translation: CASVVGTGRIDEQFF.